Included here is one TCR beta chain sequence, with context. The CDR3 runs to 13 residues. Germline V gene sequence: CDR1 SQVTM, CDR2 ANQGSEA. After removal of 5 bases from V and 6 bases from J, the junction contained 5 bases not matched to a gene. The data belong to a study of blood T cell repertoires in COVID-19. Whole-study context: PBMCs, B-cell-depleted T cells, or T cells provided the cDNA or gDNA that made up the material.

Authors' methods: From reference gene primer amplification, estimates of nucleated cell counts were derived. Some clones are missing from TCRdb's copy, which holds only in-frame ones; the method was immunoSEQ multiplex PCR. V and J calls and clone size come straight from that table; D and trimming were deduced from the DNA. Here the sample spans about 250,000 clones, 80% to 90% being singletons. The TCR comes from a man aged 35 to 55 with active or convalescent COVID-19. This chain links TRBV29-1 with TRBJ2-3, with 10 bases matching TRBD2. The sequencing input was peripheral blood. The CDR3 reads CSVKAGGSDTQYF. CDR3 bases: TGCAGCGTTAAAGCGGGAGGGTCCGATACGCAGTATTTT.